This TCR beta chain emerged from a study of tumor-infiltrating lymphocytes in glioblastoma multiforme. Notes on the study in general: Functional subtype sorting of these T cells was not performed. The TCR and somatic mutation analysis included just one glioblastoma patient.

In its sample, this clonotype was seen many times. Its antigen is unidentified. The CDR3 runs 13 residues. Germline assignment: CDR1 SGHAT and CDR2 FQNNGV. V was clipped by 5 bases and J by 7 bases, with 14 bases between them. TCRB libraries came from RNA via three nested multiplex PCR rounds. A C-beta primer primed TCRB cDNA from approximately 0.5 ug RNA. No unique molecular identifiers were described for these TCRB libraries. Using its own MiXCR run on the multiplex PCR reads, TCRdb lists one record per CDR3 protein. The profile shows about 8,400 distinct CDR3 sequences, 74% of them singletons. The source is a male donor with glioblastoma. V gene TRBV11-2 combines with J gene TRBJ2-5; D not certain. Sequencing input: brain tumor tissue. CDR3 in amino acids: CASSRDPSGTQYF. For the CDR3, the DNA is TGTGCCAGCAGCAGAGACCCATCTGGGACCCAGTACTTC.